This T cell receptor beta chain was recovered during a study of shared clonotypes between healthy human individuals. TCRdb keeps only in-frame clones here, not all; method: immunoSEQ multiplex PCR. The sample consists of a few hundred thousand clones, 95% to 97% of them appearing once. The CDR3 is 13 residues long. Germline assignment: CDR1 SGHRS and CDR2 YFSETQ. Regarding this clone: One end of the junction varies from germline; a read error may be responsible.

The sequenced material came from memory CD8+ T cells sorted from blood. The subset: CD45RO+ cells pooled with CCR7-negative TemRA cells. This sequence originates from a man between 25 and 39 years old in good health. The chain couples TRBV5-1 to TRBJ2-7; D remains unclear. In DNA form, the CDR3 reads TGCGCCAGCAGCTTGGACTCCGCCTACGGGCAGTACTTC. It specifies CASSLDSAYGQYF.